This note documents a single TCR beta chain sequence. Sequencing of TCR beta was performed on blood CD8+ and CD4+ T cells. TEMRA cells were FACS-enriched, with CD8+ and CD4+ T cells isolated negatively. The data originate from a study of CD8 T cells in Susac syndrome. After extraction with the RNeasy kit, roughly 0.45 to 1 ug of the RNA was reverse transcribed using random hexamers. Multiplex PCR with immunoSEQ amplified the TCR beta CDR3 across 54 Vbeta and 13 Jbeta. TCRdb processed the immunoSEQ multiplex PCR reads anew with MiXCR; each CDR3 protein has one entry. The sample records about 160,000 distinct CDR3 sequences, 93% being singletons. This receptor was taken from a human donor in good health. The sequenced sample was CD4+ T cells from PBMCs.

In DNA form, the CDR3 reads TGTGCCAGCAGTTACAGGGCGGCCCTGGTGGCGAAGCAGTACTTC. This gives the protein CASSYRAALVAKQYF. This sequence joins TRBV6-6 and TRBJ2-7; no firm D call. There are 15 residues in the CDR3. Trimming removed 2 bases at V and 8 bases at J, with 19 bases between. Germline V gene lookup returns CDR1 MNHNY and CDR2 SVGAGI (reference sequence).